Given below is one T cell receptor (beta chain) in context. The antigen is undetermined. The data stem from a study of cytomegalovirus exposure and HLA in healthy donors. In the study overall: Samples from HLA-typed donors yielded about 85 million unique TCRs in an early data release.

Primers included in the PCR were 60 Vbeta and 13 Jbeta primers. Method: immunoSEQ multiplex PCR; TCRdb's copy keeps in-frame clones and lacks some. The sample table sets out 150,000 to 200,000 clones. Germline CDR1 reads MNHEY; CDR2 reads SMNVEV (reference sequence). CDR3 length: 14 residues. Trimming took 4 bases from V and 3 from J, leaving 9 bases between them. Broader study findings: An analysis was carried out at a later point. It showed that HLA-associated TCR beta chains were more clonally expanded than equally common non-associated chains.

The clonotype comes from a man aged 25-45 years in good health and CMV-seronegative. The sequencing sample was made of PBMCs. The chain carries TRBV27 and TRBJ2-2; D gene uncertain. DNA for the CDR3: TGTGCCAGCAGTTGGGCCAGCTACACCGGGGAGCTGTTTTTT. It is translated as CASSWASYTGELFF.